These 8 T cell receptor beta chains came from one sample sequenced in a study of shared clonotypes between healthy human individuals. Repertoires were generated with immunoSEQ multiplex PCR, while TCRdb's copy carries only in-frame clones and drops some. Here the sample spans about 2 million clones, approximately 94% being singletons. Only CD45RO-negative cells positively selected for CCR7 counted as naive CD8 cells, so terminally differentiated effector memory CD45RA+ cells were excluded. Sequencing was performed on naive CD8+ T cells sorted from blood. These receptors originate from a young man in good health.

The J gene is TRBJ1-2, the V gene TRBV29-1; 12 bases are shared with TRBD1. V shed 6 bases, J shed 5 bases, and the junction held 7 bases outside the gene matches. The CDR3 totals 14 residues. Germline CDR1 is SQVTM and CDR2 is ANQGSEA. The CDR3 loop reads CSVPGQGAIYGYTF. The CDR3 coding sequence is TGCAGCGTCCCGGGACAGGGGGCAATTTATGGCTACACCTTC.

The rearrangement links TRBV11-2 to TRBJ2-3; 7 positions agree with TRBD2. Trimming removed 5 bases from V and 4 bases from J; junction bases left unmatched: 9. From germline, CDR1 is SGHAT and CDR2 FQNNGV. This CDR3 is built from 15 residues. The CDR3 bases are TGTGCCAGCAGCCCTCCTAGCGGCGGGGCAGATACGCAGTATTTT. It encodes CASSPPSGGADTQYF.

This chain joins TRBV7-9 and TRBJ2-7, with a possible D match to TRBD1 (5 bases). Between the trimmed V and J ends, which lost 0 bases and 5 bases, there was a span of 17 bases. The CDR3 is 16 amino acids. Germline loops: CDR1 SEHNR, CDR2 FQNEAQ (reference sequence). As DNA, the CDR3 is TGTGCCAGCAGCTTAGCCTCGACAGCGCGAGGCGACGAGCAGTACTTC. It encodes CASSLASTARGDEQYF.

The V gene is TRBV5-1, the J gene TRBJ2-3; 8 nucleotides align to TRBD2. V shed 1 base and J 1 base; nucleotides not matched to a gene: 5. Germline CDR1 is SGHRS and CDR2 is YFSETQ. This CDR3 has 16 amino acids. The CDR3 bases are TGCGCCAGCAGCTTGCGAAATAGCGGGGGCACAGATACGCAGTATTTT. It specifies CASSLRNSGGTDTQYF.

The chain is built from TRBV11-2 and TRBJ2-2, with TRBD1 identical over 7 bases. V lost 3 bases and J lost 5; bases outside the gene matches: 15. In germline, CDR1 is SGHAT, CDR2 FQNNGV. CDR3 length equals 18 residues. The CDR3 here is CASSLDTTGSRGTGELFF. CDR3 sequence (DNA): TGTGCCAGCAGCTTGGATACGACAGGGTCGAGGGGGACCGGGGAGCTGTTTTTT.

J is TRBJ2-2 and V is TRBV9; no definite D call. CDR1 is SGDLS and CDR2 is YYNGEE in the germline V gene. V was cut by 0 bases and J by 8 bases, with 8 bases left in between. The CDR3 is 13 residues long. CDR3 nucleotide sequence: TGTGCCAGCAGCGTAGATCCGGAAGGGGAGCTGTTTTTT. It codes for CASSVDPEGELFF.

This chain connects TRBV30 to TRBJ1-5; the D gene is possibly TRBD1 (6 bases). V lost 5 bases and J lost 2, with 10 bases in between. Germline-derived CDR1 and CDR2 are GTSNPN and SVGIG (reference sequence). The CDR3 is 13 amino acids. The CDR3 protein is CAWAGTRNQPQHF. CDR3 nucleotides: TGTGCCTGGGCCGGGACACGCAATCAGCCCCAGCATTTT.

In its sample, this clone was seen once. The rearrangement links TRBV11-2 to TRBJ2-5, with 11 bases matching TRBD2. This CDR3 comprises 19 residues. The J segment lost 7 bases and the V segment lost 0 bases, leaving 16 bases of the junction unmatched. Germline CDR1 reads SGHAT; CDR2 reads FQNNGV. The CDR3 loop is CASSLDTLAGGPTSGTQYF. The CDR3 DNA sequence: TGTGCCAGCAGCTTAGATACGCTAGCGGGAGGCCCGACGTCAGGGACCCAGTACTTC.